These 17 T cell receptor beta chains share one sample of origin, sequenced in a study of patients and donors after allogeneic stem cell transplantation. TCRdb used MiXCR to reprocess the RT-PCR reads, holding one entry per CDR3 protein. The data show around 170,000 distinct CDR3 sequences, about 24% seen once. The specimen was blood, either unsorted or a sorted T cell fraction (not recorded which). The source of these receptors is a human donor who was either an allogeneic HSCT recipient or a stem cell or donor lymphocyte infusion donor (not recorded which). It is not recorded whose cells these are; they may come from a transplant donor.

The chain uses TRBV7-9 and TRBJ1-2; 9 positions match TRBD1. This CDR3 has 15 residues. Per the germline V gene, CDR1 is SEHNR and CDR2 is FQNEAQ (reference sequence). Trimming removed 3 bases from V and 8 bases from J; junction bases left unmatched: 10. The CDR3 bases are TGTGCCAGCAGCTTGGGACCCGGGACAGGGACGGGCTACACCTTC. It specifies CASSLGPGTGTGYTF.

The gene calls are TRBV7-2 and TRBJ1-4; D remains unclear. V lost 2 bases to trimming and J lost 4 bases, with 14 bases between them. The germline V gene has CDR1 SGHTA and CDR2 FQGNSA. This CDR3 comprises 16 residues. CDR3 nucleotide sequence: TGTGCCAGCAGCTTATACATCGATTTGGTTAATGAAAAACTGTTTTTT. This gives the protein CASSLYIDLVNEKLFF.

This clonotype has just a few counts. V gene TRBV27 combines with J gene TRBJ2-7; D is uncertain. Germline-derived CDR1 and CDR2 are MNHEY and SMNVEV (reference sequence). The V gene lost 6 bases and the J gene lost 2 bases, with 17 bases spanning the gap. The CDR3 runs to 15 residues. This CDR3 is CASRMVPTFTYEQYF. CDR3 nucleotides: TGTGCCAGCAGAATGGTCCCAACATTCACCTACGAGCAGTACTTC.

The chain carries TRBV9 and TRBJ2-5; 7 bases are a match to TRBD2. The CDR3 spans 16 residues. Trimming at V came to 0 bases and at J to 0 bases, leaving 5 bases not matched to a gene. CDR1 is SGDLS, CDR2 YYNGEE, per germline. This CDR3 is CASSVAFTSDQETQYF. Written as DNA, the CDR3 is TGTGCCAGCAGCGTAGCTTTCACTAGCGACCAAGAGACCCAGTACTTC.

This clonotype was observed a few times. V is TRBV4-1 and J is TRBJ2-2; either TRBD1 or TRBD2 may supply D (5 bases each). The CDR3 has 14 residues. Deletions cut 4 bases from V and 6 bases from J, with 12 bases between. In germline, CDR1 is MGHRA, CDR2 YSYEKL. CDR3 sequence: CASSPSGLSGELFF. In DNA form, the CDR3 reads TGCGCCAGCAGCCCCTCGGGGCTGTCCGGGGAGCTGTTTTTT.

The chain's CDR3 is CASSTGLTGELFF. The CDR3 DNA is TGTGCCAGCAGCACCGGTTTGACCGGGGAGCTGTTTTTT. The rearrangement joins TRBV12-3 or TRBV12-4 to TRBJ2-2; D is uncertain. The CDR3 extends over 13 amino acids. The V end lost 6 bases, the J end lost 5 bases, and 10 bases lay between the germline ends.

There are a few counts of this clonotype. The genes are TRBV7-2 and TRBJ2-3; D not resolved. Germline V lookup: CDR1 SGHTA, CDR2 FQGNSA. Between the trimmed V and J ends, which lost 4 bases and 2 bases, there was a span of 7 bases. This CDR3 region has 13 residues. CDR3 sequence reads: CASSSQDTDTQYF. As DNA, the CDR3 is TGTGCCAGCAGCTCCCAGGACACAGATACGCAGTATTTT.

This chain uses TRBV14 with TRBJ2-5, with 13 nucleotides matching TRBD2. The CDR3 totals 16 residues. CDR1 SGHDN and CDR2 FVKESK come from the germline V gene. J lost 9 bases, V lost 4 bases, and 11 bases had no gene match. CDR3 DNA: TGTGCCAGCAGCCCCATGGGACTAGCGGGGCCCCGGGCCCAGTACTTC. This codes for CASSPMGLAGPRAQYF.

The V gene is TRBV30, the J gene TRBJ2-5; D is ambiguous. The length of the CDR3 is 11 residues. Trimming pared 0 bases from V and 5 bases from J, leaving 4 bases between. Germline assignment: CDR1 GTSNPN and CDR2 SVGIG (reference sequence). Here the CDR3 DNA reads TGTGCCTGGAGTGTAAGGGAGACCCAGTACTTC. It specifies CAWSVRETQYF.

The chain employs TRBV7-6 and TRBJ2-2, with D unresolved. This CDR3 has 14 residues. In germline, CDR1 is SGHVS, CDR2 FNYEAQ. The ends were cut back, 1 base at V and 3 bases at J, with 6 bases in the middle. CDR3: CASSLDSYTGELFF. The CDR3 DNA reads TGTGCCAGCAGCTTAGACTCTTACACCGGGGAGCTGTTTTTT. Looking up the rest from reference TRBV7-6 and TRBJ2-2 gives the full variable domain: GAGVSQSPRYKVTKRGQDVALRCDPISGHVSLYWYRQALGQGPEFLTYFNYEAQQDKSGLPNDRFSAERPEGSISTLTIQRTEQRDSAMYRCASSLDSYTGELFFGEGSRLTVL.

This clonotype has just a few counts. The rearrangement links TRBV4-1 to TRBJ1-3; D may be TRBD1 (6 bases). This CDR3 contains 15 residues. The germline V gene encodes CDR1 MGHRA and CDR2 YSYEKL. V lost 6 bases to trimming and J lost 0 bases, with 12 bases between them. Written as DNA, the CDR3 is TGCGCCAGCAGAATTGGGACAAACTCTGGAAACACCATATATTTT. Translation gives CASRIGTNSGNTIYF.

CDR3: CASSPAQAGDTQYF. The CDR3 region has the DNA TGTGCCAGCAGCCCCGCACAGGCCGGAGATACGCAGTATTTT. V usage is TRBV13 and J usage is TRBJ2-3; maybe TRBD1 (5 bases). V shed 5 bases and J shed 5 bases, with 14 bases lying between them. CDR3 length: 14 residues. The germline V gene has CDR1 PRHDT and CDR2 FYEKMQ (reference sequence).

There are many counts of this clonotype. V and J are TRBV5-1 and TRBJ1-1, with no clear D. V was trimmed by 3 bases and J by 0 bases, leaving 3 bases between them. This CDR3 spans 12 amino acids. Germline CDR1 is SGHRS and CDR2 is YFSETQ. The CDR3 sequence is CASSSMNTEAFF. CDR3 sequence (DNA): TGCGCCAGCAGCTCCATGAACACTGAAGCTTTCTTT.

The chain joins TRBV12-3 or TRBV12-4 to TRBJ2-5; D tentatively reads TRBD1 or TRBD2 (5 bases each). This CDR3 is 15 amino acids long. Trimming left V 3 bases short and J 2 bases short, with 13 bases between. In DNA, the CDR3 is TGTGCCAGCAGTTTGTCCCAGGGAGTTCAAGAGACCCAGTACTTC. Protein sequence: CASSLSQGVQETQYF.

In nucleotides, the CDR3 is TGTGCCAGCAGCAAGGGGACCTCTGGGGCCAACGTCCTGACTTTC. Translated: CASSKGTSGANVLTF. J is TRBJ2-6 and V is TRBV21-1; the D call in the table, TRBD1, was not verified against the DNA. TRBV21-1 is designated a pseudogene. This CDR3 has 15 residues.

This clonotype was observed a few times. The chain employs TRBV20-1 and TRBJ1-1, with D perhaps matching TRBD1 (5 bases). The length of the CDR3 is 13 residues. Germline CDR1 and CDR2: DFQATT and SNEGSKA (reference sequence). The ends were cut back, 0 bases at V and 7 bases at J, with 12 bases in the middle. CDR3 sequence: CSAREGQGGEAFF. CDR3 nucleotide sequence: TGCAGTGCTAGAGAGGGGCAGGGTGGTGAAGCTTTCTTT.

The CDR3 spells CSARLSSGPPYEQYF. CDR3 DNA sequence: TGCAGTGCTAGATTATCCTCGGGACCCCCCTACGAGCAGTACTTC. This chain joins TRBV20-1 and TRBJ2-7; TRBD1 or TRBD2 may be the D gene (5 bases each). Germline CDR1 DFQATT, CDR2 SNEGSKA (reference sequence). This CDR3 spans 15 amino acids. V was cut by 2 bases and J by 2 bases, with 16 bases left in between.